This is a list of T cell receptor beta chains from one sample in a study of shared clonotypes between healthy human individuals. Sequenced by immunoSEQ multiplex PCR; TCRdb stores in-frame clones only, minus some. The data contain around 1.5 million clones, 95% to 99% of them singletons. Input material: naive CD4+ T cells sorted from blood. Receptors were obtained from a man younger than 45 in good health. CDR3s include the opening cysteine and the closing phenylalanine or tryptophan. Each record gives: D gene, clone size, J gene, V gene, CDR3 protein, CDR3 DNA. The D gene is left open where the match is weak. Clone size is shown for a subset of rows, as once, few, many or a class of expanded clone.

>.|once|TRBJ2-7|TRBV7-8
CASSSTATGPYEQYF
TGTGCCAGCAGTTCGACCGCGACGGGGCCCTACGAGCAGTACTTC
>.|.|TRBJ2-5|TRBV5-8
CASRPRGETQYF
TGTGCCAGCAGGCCTAGGGGGGAGACCCAGTACTTC
>.|.|TRBJ1-1|TRBV18
CASSVLNTEAFF
TGTGCCAGCTCGGTGCTAAACACTGAAGCTTTCTTT
>.|once|TRBJ2-5|TRBV2
CASSEQGPETQYF
TGTGCCAGCAGTGAACAGGGTCCGGAGACCCAGTACTTC
>.|.|TRBJ2-7|TRBV7-6
CASSLAVGEQYF
TGTGCCAGCAGCTTAGCGGTGGGGGAGCAGTACTTC
>TRBD2|.|TRBJ2-1|TRBV5-1
CASGTSGNNEQFF
TGCGCCAGCGGGACTAGCGGGAACAATGAGCAGTTCTTC
>.|.|TRBJ1-4|TRBV5-1
CASSWDVGTPLRREKLFF
TGCGCCAGCAGCTGGGACGTGGGGACTCCTCTCCGACGGGAAAAACTGTTTTTT
>.|.|TRBJ1-1|TRBV28
CASSPPGVEAFF
TGTGCCAGCAGTCCGCCGGGAGTTGAAGCTTTCTTT
>TRBD2|.|TRBJ2-1|TRBV29-1
CSVLKGLAGFNEQFF
TGCAGCGTCCTAAAGGGACTAGCGGGGTTCAATGAGCAGTTCTTC
>TRBD1|.|TRBJ2-7|TRBV11-2
CASSLRAGGNYEQYF
TGTGCCAGCAGCTTAAGGGCAGGGGGAAACTACGAGCAGTACTTC
>.|.|TRBJ2-7|TRBV14
CASSQEPGDPLDEQYF
TGTGCCAGCAGCCAAGAGCCAGGGGATCCCTTGGACGAGCAGTACTTC
>TRBD2|.|TRBJ2-7|TRBV29-1
CSVVLRLADYEQYF
TGCAGCGTTGTACTTCGACTAGCGGACTACGAGCAGTACTTC
>.|.|TRBJ2-1|TRBV29-1
CSVENGGLEQFF
TGCAGCGTTGAAAATGGGGGTCTTGAGCAGTTCTTC
>TRBD1|.|TRBJ2-2|TRBV5-1
CASRGQANTGELFF
TGCGCCAGCAGGGGACAGGCGAACACCGGGGAGCTGTTTTTT
>TRBD1|.|TRBJ1-1|TRBV5-8
CASSTQTGVNTEAFF
TGTGCCAGCAGCACTCAGACAGGGGTGAACACTGAAGCTTTCTTT
>.|.|TRBJ2-1|TRBV9
CASSSNGTRFSYNEQFF
TGTGCCAGCAGCTCTAACGGGACGCGTTTCTCCTACAATGAGCAGTTCTTC
>.|.|TRBJ2-5|TRBV11-2
CASSFVEQETQYF
TGTGCCAGCAGCTTTGTGGAGCAAGAGACCCAGTACTTC
>TRBD1|.|TRBJ1-1|TRBV5-1
CASSFDRGPEAFF
TGCGCCAGCAGCTTCGACAGGGGTCCTGAAGCTTTCTTT
>.|.|TRBJ2-1|TRBV5-4
CASSQNGGAYNEQFF
TGTGCCAGCAGCCAGAACGGCGGGGCATACAATGAGCAGTTCTTC
>.|.|TRBJ2-7|TRBV5-1
CASSLPPGGEQYF
TGCGCCAGCAGCTTGCCCCCAGGAGGCGAGCAGTACTTC
>.|.|TRBJ2-3|TRBV18
CASSPRAADTQYF
TGTGCCAGCTCACCCCGAGCAGCAGATACGCAGTATTTT
>.|.|TRBJ2-5|TRBV28
CASSIQGGQTQYF
TGTGCCAGCAGTATACAGGGAGGGCAGACCCAGTACTTC